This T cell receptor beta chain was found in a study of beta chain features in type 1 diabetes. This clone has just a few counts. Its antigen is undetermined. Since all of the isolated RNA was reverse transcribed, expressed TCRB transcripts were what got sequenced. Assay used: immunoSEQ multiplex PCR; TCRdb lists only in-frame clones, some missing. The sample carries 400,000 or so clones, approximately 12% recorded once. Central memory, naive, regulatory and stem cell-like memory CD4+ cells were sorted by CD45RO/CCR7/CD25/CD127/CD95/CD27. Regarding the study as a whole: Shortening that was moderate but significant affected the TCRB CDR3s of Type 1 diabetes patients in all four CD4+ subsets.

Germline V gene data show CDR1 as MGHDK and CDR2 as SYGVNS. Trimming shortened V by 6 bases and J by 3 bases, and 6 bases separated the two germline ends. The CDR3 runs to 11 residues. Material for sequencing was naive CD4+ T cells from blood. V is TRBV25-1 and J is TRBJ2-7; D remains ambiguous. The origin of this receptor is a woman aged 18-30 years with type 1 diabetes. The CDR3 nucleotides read TGTGCCAGCAGAAACAACTACGAGCAGTACTTC. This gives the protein CASRNNYEQYF.